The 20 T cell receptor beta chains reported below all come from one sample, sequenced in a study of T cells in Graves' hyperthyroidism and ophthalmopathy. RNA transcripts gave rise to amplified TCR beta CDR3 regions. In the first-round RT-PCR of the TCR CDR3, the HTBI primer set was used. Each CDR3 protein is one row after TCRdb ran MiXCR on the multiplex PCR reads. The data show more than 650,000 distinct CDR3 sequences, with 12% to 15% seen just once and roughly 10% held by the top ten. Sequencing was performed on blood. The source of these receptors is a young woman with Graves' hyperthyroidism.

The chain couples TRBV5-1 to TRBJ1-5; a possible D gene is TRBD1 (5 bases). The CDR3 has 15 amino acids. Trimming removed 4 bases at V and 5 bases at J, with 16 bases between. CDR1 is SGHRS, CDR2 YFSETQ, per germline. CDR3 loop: CASSVGWRGDQPQHF. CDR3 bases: TGCGCCAGCAGCGTGGGATGGAGGGGAGATCAGCCCCAGCATTTT.

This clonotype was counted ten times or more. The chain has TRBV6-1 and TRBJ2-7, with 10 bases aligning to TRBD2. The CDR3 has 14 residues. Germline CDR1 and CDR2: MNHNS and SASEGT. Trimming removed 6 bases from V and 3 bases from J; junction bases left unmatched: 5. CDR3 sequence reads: CASRPSGSNYEQYF. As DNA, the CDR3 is TGTGCCAGCAGACCTAGCGGGAGCAACTACGAGCAGTACTTC.

The CDR3 DNA follows: TGTGCCAGCAGCTCGAGGGGGGGACTAGTAACGGGAAATGAGCAGTTCTTC. It specifies CASSSRGGLVTGNEQFF. The V and J genes are TRBV7-9 and TRBJ2-1; 8 nucleotides line up with TRBD2. Trimming at V came to 4 bases and at J to 7 bases, leaving 15 bases not matched to a gene. Germline V gives CDR1 SEHNR, CDR2 FQNEAQ (reference sequence). The CDR3 length is 17 residues.

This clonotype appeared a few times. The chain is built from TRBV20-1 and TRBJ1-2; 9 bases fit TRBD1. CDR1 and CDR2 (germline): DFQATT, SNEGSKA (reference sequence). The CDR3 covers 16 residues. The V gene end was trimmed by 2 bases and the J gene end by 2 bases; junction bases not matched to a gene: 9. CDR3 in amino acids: CSARLMGQGRNYGYTF. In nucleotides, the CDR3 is TGCAGTGCTAGATTAATGGGACAGGGTAGAAACTATGGCTACACCTTC.

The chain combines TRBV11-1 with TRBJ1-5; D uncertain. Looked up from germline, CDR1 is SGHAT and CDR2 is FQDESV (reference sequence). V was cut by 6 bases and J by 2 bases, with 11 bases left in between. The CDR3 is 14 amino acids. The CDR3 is CASSLDGRNQPQHF. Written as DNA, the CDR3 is TGTGCCAGCAGTTTGGACGGACGCAATCAGCCCCAGCATTTT.

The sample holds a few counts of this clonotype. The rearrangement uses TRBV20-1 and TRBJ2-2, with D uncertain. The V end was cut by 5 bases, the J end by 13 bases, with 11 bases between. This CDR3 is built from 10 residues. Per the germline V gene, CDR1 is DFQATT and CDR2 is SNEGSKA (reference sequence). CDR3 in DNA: TGCAGTGCTGGCGCGGCGCGGCTGTTTTTT. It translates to CSAGAARLFF.

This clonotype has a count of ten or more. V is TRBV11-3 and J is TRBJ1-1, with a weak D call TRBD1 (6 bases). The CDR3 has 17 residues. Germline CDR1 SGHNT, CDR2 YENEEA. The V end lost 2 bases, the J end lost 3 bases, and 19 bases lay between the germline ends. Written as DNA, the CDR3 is TGTGCCAGCAGCTTATCTGGAACAGGGTGGGAGTACACTGAAGCTTTCTTT. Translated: CASSLSGTGWEYTEAFF.

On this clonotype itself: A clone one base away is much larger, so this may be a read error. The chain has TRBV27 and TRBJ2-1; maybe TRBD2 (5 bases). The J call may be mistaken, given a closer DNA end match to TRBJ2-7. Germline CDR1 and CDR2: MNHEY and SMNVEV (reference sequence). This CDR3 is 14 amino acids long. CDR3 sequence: CASRSTPGFNEQYF. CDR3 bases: TGTGCCAGTCGTTCGACACCGGGGTTCAATGAGCAGTACTTC.

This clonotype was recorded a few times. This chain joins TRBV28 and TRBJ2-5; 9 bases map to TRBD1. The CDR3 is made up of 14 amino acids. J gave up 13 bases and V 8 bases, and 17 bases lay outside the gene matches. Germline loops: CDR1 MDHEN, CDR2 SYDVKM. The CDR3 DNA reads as TGTGCCAGCTGGCGAGGGACAGGGTGGGGTGAGGGGTACTTC. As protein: CASWRGTGWGEGYF.

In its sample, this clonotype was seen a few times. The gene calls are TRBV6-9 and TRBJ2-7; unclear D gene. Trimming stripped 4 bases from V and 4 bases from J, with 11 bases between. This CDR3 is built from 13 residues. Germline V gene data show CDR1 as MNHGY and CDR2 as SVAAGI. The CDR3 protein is CASSSAKRYEQYF. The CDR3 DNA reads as TGTGCCAGCAGTTCCGCTAAGAGGTACGAGCAGTACTTC.

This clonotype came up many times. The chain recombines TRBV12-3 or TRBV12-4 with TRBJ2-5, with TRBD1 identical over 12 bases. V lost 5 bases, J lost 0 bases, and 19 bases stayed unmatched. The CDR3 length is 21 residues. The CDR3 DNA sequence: TGTGCCAGCAGTCTCGCCCCGGGACAGGGGGCGAGGTGGCCCTACCAAGAGACCCAGTACTTC. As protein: CASSLAPGQGARWPYQETQYF.

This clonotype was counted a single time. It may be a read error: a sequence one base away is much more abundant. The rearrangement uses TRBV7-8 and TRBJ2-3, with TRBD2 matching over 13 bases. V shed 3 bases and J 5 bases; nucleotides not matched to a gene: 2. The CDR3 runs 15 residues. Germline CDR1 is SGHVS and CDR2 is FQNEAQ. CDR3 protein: CASSFRLAGGDTQYF. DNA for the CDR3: TGTGCCAGCAGCTTCAGACTAGCGGGAGGAGATACGCAGTATTTT.

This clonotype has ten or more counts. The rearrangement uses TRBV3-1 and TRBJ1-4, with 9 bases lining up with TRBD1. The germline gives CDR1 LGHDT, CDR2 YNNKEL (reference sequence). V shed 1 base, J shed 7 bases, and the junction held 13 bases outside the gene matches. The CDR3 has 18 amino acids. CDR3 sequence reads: CASSQGDRGRVSSEKLFF. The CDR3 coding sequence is TGTGCCAGCAGCCAAGGCGACAGGGGGAGGGTATCGAGTGAAAAACTGTTTTTT.

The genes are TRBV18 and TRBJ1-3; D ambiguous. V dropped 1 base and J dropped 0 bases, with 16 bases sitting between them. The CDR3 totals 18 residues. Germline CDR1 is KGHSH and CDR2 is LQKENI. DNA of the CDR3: TGTGCCAGCTCACCACAGCGTAGAAAGACAAGCTCTGGAAACACCATATATTTT. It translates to CASSPQRRKTSSGNTIYF.

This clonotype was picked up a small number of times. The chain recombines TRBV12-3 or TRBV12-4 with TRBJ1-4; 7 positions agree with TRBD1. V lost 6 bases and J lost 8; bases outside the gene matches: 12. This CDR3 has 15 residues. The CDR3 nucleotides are TGTGCCAGCAGCGGTCGACAGGGTATTGGCGAAAAACTGTTTTTT. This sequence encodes CASSGRQGIGEKLFF.

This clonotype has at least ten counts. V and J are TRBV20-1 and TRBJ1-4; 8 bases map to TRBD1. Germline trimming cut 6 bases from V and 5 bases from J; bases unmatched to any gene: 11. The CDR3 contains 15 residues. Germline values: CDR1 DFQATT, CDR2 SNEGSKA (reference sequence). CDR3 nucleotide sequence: TGCAGTGCGCATGACCGGGACAGGACGAATGAAAAACTGTTTTTT. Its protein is CSAHDRDRTNEKLFF.

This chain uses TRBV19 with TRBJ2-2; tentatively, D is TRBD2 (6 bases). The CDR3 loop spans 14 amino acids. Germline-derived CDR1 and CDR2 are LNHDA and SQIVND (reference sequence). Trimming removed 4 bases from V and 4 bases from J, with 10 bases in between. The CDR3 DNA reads TGTGCCAGTAGTACTAGCGTCCCCACCGGGGAGCTGTTTTTT. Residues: CASSTSVPTGELFF.

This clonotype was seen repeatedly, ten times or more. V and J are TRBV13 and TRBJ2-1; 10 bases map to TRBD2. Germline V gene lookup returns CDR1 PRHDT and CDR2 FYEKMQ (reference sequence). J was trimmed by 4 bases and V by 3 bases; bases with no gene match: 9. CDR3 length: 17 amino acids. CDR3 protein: CASSFSASGSGYNEQFF. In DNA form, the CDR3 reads TGTGCCAGCAGCTTCTCAGCTAGCGGGAGTGGATACAATGAGCAGTTCTTC. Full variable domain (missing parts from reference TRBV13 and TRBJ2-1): AAGVIQSPRHLIKEKRETATLKCYPIPRHDTVYWYQQGPGQDPQFLISFYEKMQSDKGSIPDRFSAQQFSDYHSELNMSSLELGDSALYFCASSFSASGSGYNEQFFGPGTRLTVL.

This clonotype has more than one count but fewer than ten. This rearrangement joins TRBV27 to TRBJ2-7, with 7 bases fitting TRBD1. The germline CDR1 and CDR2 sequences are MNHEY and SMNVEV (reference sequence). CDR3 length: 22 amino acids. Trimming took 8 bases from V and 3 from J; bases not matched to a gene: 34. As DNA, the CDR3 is TGTGCCAGCGGAACTCCGTGGTGGGACAGAACCGTCCGGACAGAAAGGGACTACGAGCAGTACTTC. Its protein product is CASGTPWWDRTVRTERDYEQYF.

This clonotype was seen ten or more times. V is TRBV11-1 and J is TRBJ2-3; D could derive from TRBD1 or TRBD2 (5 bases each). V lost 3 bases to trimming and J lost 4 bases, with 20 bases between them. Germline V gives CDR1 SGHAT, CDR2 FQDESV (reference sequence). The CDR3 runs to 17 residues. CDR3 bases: TGTGCCAGCAGCTTCCCATCAGGGTACCGAGGGGCAGATACGCAGTATTTT. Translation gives CASSFPSGYRGADTQYF.